What follows is one T cell receptor (beta chain) and its context. Its antigen is undetermined. This entry is derived from a study of T-cell memory formation after mild COVID-19. Study background: Across donors, TCR clusters were largely donor specific. Study results and limitations: Some clones that responded turned up in pre-infection memory, which suggests that cross-reactive memory joined in. Contracting CD4+ clones were located mainly in CM and EM, and CD8+ clones in EMRA. Balance between CD4 and CD8 was seen in clones contracting day 15 to 85, and a CD4+ lean was seen in later expanders.

Germline V gene sequence: CDR1 MGHRA, CDR2 YSYEKL. Trimming at V came to 0 bases and at J to 3 bases, leaving 8 bases not matched to a gene. The CDR3 runs 17 residues. TCRdb fed the 5' RACE reads into MiXCR, producing one record per CDR3 protein. The data show 300,000 to 400,000 distinct CDR3 sequences, 12% to 15% seen once. The source of this sequence is a man aged 18-30 years who had mild COVID-19 (a few samples of this study predate the infection). Cell type and time point are not known. The specimen sequenced was PBMCs or a T cell subset sorted from them (not recorded which). V gene TRBV4-1 combines with J gene TRBJ1-5, with 7 bases aligning to TRBD1. The CDR3 sequence: CASSQDVGDRPNQPQHF. The CDR3 DNA reads as TGCGCCAGCAGCCAAGATGTGGGGGACAGACCCAATCAGCCCCAGCATTTT.